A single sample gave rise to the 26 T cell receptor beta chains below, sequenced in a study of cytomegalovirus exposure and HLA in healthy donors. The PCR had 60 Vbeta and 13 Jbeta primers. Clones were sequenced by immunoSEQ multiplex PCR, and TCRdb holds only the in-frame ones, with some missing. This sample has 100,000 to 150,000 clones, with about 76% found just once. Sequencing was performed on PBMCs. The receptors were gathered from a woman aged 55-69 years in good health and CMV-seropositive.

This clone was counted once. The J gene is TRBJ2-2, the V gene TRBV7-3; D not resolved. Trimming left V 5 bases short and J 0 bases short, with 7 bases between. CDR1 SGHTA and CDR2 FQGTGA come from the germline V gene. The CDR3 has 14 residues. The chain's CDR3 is CASSQQPNTGELFF. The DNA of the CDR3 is TGTGCCAGCAGCCAACAGCCGAACACCGGGGAGCTGTTTTTT.

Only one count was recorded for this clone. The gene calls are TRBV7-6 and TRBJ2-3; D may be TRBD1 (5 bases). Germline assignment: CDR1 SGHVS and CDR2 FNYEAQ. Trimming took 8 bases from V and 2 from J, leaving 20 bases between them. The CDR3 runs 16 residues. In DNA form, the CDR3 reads TGTGCCAGCGGGGCGAGTTCGCGGATGAACACAGATACGCAGTATTTT. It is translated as CASGASSRMNTDTQYF.

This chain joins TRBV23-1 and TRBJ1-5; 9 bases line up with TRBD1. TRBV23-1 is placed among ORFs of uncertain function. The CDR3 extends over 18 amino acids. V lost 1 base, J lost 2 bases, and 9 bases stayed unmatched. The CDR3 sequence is CASSQLSRDRVCNQPQHF. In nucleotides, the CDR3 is TGCGCCAGCAGTCAATTATCCCGGGACAGGGTTTGCAATCAGCCCCAGCATTTT.

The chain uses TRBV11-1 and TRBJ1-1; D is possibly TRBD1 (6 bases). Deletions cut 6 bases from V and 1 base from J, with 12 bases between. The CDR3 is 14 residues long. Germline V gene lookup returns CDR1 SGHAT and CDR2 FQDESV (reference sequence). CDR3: CASRIQGPNTEAFF. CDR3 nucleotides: TGTGCCAGCAGGATACAGGGACCGAACACTGAAGCTTTCTTT. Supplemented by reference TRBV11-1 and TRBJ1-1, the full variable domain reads EAEVAQSPRYKITEKSQAVAFWCDPISGHATLYWYRQILGQGPELLVQFQDESVVDDSQLPKDRFSAERLKGVDSTLKIQPAELGDSAMYLCASRIQGPNTEAFFGQGTRLTVV.

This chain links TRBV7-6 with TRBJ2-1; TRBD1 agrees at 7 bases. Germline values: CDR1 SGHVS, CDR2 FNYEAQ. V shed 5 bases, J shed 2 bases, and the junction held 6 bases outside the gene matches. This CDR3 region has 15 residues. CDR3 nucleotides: TGTGCCAGCAGCATGACAGGGACGACCTACAATGAGCAGTTCTTC. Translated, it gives CASSMTGTTYNEQFF.

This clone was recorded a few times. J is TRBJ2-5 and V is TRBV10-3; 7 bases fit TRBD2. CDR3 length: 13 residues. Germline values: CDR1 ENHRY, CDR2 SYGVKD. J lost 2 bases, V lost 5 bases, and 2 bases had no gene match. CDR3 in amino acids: CAISLADQETQYF. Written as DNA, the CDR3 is TGTGCCATCAGTCTAGCGGATCAAGAGACCCAGTACTTC.

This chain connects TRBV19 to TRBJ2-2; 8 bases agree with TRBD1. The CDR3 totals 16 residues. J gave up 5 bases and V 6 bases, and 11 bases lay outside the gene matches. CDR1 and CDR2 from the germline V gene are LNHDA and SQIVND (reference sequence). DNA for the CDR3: TGTGCCAGTAGGGGACAGGTCCCTCGCAATACCGGGGAGCTGTTTTTT. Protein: CASRGQVPRNTGELFF.

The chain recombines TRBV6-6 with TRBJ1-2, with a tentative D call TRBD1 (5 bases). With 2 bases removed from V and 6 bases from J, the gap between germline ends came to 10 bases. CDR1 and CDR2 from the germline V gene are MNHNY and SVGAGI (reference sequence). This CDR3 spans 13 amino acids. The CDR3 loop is CASSYLGEDGYTF. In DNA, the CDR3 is TGTGCCAGCAGTTACCTGGGGGAGGATGGCTACACCTTC.

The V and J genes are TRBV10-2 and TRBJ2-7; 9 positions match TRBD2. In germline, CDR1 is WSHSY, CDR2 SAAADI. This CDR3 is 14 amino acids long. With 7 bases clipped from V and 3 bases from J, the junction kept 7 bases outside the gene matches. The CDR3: CASNVAGVLYEQYF. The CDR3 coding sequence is TGCGCCAGCAACGTAGCGGGAGTTCTCTACGAGCAGTACTTC.

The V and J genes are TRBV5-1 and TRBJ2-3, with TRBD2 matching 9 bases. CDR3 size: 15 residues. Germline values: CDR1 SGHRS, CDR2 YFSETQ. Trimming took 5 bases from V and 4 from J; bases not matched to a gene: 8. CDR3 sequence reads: CASRSGGRAADTQYF. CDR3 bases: TGCGCCAGCAGGTCAGGCGGGAGGGCAGCAGATACGCAGTATTTT.

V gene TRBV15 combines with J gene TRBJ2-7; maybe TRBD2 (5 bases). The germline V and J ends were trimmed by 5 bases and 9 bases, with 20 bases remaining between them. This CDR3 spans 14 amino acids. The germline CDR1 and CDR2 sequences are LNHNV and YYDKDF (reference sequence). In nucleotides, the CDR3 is TGTGCCACCAGCCTCCTAGCCGGCCGCACGGGGCAGTACTTC. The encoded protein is CATSLLAGRTGQYF.

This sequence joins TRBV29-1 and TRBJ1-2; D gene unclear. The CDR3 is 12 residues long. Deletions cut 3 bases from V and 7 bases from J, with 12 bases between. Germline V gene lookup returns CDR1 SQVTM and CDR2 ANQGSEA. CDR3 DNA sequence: TGCAGCGTTGACGGGAGAGACGGTGGCTACACCTTC. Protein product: CSVDGRDGGYTF.

CDR3 nucleotide sequence: TGTGCCAGCAGCTTAGGGGCAGCTTCTGGGGCCAACGTCCTGACTTTC. Residues: CASSLGAASGANVLTF. V is TRBV7-9 and J is TRBJ2-6; no clear D gene. The CDR3 runs 16 residues. V was cut by 1 base and J by 1 base, with 8 bases left in between. The germline CDR1 and CDR2 sequences are SEHNR and FQNEAQ (reference sequence). The whole variable domain, remainder taken from reference TRBV7-9 and TRBJ2-6, is DTGVSQNPRHKITKRGQNVTFRCDPISEHNRLYWYRQTLGQGPEFLTYFQNEAQLEKSRLLSDRFSAERPKGSFSTLEIQRTEQGDSAMYLCASSLGAASGANVLTFGAGSRLTVL.

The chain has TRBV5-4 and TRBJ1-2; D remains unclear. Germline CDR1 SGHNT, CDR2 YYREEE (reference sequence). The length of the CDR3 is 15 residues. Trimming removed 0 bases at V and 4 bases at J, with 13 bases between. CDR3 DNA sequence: TGTGCCAGCAGCTTGGACGGCCCACTAGGCTATGGCTACACCTTC. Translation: CASSLDGPLGYGYTF.

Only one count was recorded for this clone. CDR3 coding DNA: TGTGCCAGCAATCCCGACAGGGGGAATAATTCACCCCTCCACTTT. It yields the protein CASNPDRGNNSPLHF. The V call is TRBV6-5, the J call TRBJ1-6, with 9 bases lining up with TRBD1. The CDR3 sequence is 15 residues long. Unmatched junction bases numbered 6, after V lost 7 bases and J lost 5 bases. Germline V gene sequence: CDR1 MNHEY, CDR2 SVGAGI.

The CDR3 is CASSRRGRGDSPLHF. CDR3 in DNA: TGTGCCAGCAGCCGCAGGGGGCGCGGCGATTCACCCCTCCACTTT. The chain recombines TRBV7-3 with TRBJ1-6, with TRBD1 matching 8 bases. The CDR3 sequence is 15 residues long. V shed 5 bases, J shed 8 bases, and the junction held 8 bases outside the gene matches. Per germline, CDR1 SGHTA and CDR2 FQGTGA.

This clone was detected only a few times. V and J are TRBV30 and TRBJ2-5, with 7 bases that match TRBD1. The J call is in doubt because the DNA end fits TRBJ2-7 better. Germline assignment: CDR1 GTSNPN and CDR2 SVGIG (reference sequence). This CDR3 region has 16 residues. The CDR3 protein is CAWSGPHRDSSYEQYF. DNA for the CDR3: TGTGCCTGGAGTGGCCCCCACAGGGACAGCTCCTACGAGCAGTACTTC.

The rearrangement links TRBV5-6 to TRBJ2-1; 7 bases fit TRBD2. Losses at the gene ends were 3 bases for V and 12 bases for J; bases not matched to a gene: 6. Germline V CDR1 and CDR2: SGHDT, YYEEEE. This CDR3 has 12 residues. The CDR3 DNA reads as TGTGCCAGCAGCTCGACTAGCTGGATGCAGTTCTTC. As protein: CASSSTSWMQFF.

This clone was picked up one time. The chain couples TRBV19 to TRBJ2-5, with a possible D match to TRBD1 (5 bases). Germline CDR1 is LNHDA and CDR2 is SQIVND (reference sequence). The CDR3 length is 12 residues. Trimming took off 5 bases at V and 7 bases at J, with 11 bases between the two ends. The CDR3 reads CASSLNTGTQYF. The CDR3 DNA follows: TGTGCCAGTAGTCTCAACACAGGGACCCAGTACTTC.

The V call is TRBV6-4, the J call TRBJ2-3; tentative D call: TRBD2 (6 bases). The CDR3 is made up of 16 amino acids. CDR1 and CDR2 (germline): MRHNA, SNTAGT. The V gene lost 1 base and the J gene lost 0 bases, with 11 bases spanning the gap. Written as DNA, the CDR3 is TGTGCCAGCAGTGACTGGGGCGGGACTAGCACAGATACGCAGTATTTT. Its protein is CASSDWGGTSTDTQYF.

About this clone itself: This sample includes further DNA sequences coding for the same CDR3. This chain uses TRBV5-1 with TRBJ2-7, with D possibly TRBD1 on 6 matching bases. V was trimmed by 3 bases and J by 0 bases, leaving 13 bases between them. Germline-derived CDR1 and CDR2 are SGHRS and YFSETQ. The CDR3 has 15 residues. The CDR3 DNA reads TGCGCCAGCAGCTACGACGGACAGAGCTCCTACGAGCAGTACTTC. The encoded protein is CASSYDGQSSYEQYF.

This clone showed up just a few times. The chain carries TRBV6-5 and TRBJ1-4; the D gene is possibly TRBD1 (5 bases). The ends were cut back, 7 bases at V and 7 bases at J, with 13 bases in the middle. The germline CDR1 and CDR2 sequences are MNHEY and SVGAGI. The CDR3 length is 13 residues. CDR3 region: CASKAQDREKLFF. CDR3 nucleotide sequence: TGTGCCAGCAAGGCACAGGATCGTGAAAAACTGTTTTTT.

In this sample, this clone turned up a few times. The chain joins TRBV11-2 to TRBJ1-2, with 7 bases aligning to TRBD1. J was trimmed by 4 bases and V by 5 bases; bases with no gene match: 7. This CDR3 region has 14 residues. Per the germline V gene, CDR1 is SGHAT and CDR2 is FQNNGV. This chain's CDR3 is CASSPGQFIYGYTF. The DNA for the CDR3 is TGTGCCAGCAGCCCGGGACAGTTCATCTATGGCTACACCTTC.

The CDR3, as DNA: TGCGCCAGCAGCGGAAGGGCAGGGGGCTTCTCTGAAGCTTTCTTT. It specifies CASSGRAGGFSEAFF. The rearrangement links TRBV4-3 to TRBJ1-1, with 8 bases matching TRBD1. V lost 5 bases, J lost 6 bases, and 11 bases stayed unmatched. In germline, CDR1 is LGHNA, CDR2 YSLEER. The CDR3 has 15 amino acids.

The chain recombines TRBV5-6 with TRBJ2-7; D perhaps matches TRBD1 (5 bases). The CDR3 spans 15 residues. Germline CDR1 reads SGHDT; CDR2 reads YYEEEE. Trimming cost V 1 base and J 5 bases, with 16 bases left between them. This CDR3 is CASSLQGQLSHEQYF. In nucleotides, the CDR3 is TGTGCCAGCAGCTTGCAGGGCCAGCTTTCCCACGAGCAGTACTTC. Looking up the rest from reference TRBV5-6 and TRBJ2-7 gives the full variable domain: DAGVTQSPTHLIKTRGQQVTLRCSPKSGHDTVSWYQQALGQGPQFIFQYYEEEERQRGNFPDRFSGHQFPNYSSELNVNALLLGDSALYLCASSLQGQLSHEQYFGPGTRLTVT.

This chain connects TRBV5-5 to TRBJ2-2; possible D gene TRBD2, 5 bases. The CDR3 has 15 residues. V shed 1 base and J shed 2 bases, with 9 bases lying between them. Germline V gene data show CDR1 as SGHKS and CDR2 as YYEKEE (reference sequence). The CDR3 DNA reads TGTGCCAGCAGCTTGCGGACTTCAAACACCGGGGAGCTGTTTTTT. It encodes CASSLRTSNTGELFF.